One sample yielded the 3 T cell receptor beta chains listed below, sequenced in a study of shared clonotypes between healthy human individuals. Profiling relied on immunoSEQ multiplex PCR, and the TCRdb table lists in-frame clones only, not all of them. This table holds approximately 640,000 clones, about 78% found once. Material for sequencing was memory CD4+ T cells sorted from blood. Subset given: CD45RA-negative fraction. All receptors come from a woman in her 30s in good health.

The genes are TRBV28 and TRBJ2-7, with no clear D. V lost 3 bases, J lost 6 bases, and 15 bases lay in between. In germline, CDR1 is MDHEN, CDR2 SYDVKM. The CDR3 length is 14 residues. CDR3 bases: TGTGCCAGCAGTTTTGGAACCACCCTAATCGAGCAGTACTTC. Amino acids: CASSFGTTLIEQYF.

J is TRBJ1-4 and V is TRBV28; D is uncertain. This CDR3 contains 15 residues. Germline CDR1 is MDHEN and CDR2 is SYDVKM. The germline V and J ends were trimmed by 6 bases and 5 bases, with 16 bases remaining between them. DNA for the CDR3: TGTGCCAGCAGCACCGCAACAGCTCTCAATGAAAAACTGTTTTTT. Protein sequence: CASSTATALNEKLFF.

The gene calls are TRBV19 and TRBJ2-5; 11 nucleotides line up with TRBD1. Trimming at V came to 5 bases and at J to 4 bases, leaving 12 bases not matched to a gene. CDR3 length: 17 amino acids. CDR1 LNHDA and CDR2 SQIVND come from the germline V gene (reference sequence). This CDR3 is CASSPFLGDRGRETQYF. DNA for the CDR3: TGTGCCAGTAGTCCATTTCTGGGGGACAGGGGGAGAGAGACCCAGTACTTC.